This paragraph covers one T cell receptor beta chain sequence. The antigen remains unidentified. The entry originates in a study of OX40 agonist ivuxolimab in advanced cancers. The wider study: The patients' treatment was ivuxolimab, an agonistic anti-OX40 (CD134) antibody. Antecedent anti-PD-1, anti-PD-L1 or anti-CTLA-4 therapy was permissible, with around 40% having received some. Whole-study results and caveats: Researchers report that CD8+ T cells had, on average, more expanded clones than CD4+.

Patients who had autoimmune disease history or got systemic immunosuppression were left out. Assay used: immunoSEQ multiplex PCR; TCRdb lists only in-frame clones, some missing. Here the sample spans about 97,000 clones, 70% to 90% being singletons. The sequencing used CD4+ or CD8+ T cells sorted from blood, collected in a trial of the OX40 agonist ivuxolimab. The sequence derives from an adult with an advanced solid tumor such as melanoma, head and neck, liver or kidney cancer.

DNA for the CDR3: TGTGCCAGCAGCTTTTTAGCGGGCACAGATACGCAGTATTTT. It translates to CASSFLAGTDTQYF. The rearrangement links TRBV7-2 to TRBJ2-3, with D perhaps TRBD2 (6 bases). CDR1 and CDR2 from the germline V gene are SGHTA and FQGNSA. Trimming cost V 3 bases and J 1 base, with 8 bases left between them. CDR3 size: 14 residues.